The 30 T cell receptor beta chains listed next were all sequenced from one sample in a study of spatial heterogeneity in lung cancer (dated by TCRdb to between 2018 and 2021). The library was produced with 5' RACE. The sequencing machine was a NextSeq 500. The public reads were quality trimmed at Q25 with fastp and then assembled into clones with MiXCR by TCRdb, keeping productive beta chains. Rows matching on CDR3 protein sequence are summarized as one entry with the most common DNA and genes. The sample has about 5,000 distinct CDR3 sequences on record, roughly 5.1% of them singletons. The ten largest make up 9.2% of the sample. The meaning of the sample's time point label: sample taken at primary tumor resection. The sample was normal lung tissue next to the tumor, taken at surgery. Receptors were obtained from a female donor with early-stage non-small cell lung cancer.

As regards this clonotype: A much larger clone is a single base away; this may be a read error. The chain carries TRBV5-1 and TRBJ1-2; weak D call: TRBD1 (5 bases). The CDR3 has 14 amino acids. CDR1 and CDR2 from the germline V gene are SGHRS and YFSETQ. Written as DNA, the CDR3 is TGCGCCAGCAGCGTCGGGTCCAGGGCTAGTGGCTACAACTTC. It specifies CASSVGSRASGYNF.

Within the sample, this clonotype is medium-sized. This chain joins TRBV6-1 and TRBJ2-7, with 7 bases that match TRBD1. The CDR3 spans 11 residues. The germline V gene encodes CDR1 MNHNS and CDR2 SASEGT. Losses at the gene ends were 10 bases for V and 4 bases for J; bases not matched to a gene: 4. Written as DNA, the CDR3 is TGTGCCATCACAGGGGTATACGAGCAGTACTTC. Its translation: CAITGVYEQYF.

By share, this clonotype counts as medium-sized (0.01 to 0.1%). The chain employs TRBV11-3 and TRBJ1-1, with 7 bases fitting TRBD1. Germline V lookup: CDR1 SGHNT, CDR2 YENEEA. This CDR3 spans 14 amino acids. V trimming: 5 bases; J trimming: 1 base; junction bases outside the gene matches: 4. CDR3 sequence (DNA): TGTGCCAGCAGCCAAGGGGGCGAGAACACTGAAGCTTTCTTT. It translates to CASSQGGENTEAFF. The full variable domain, in which reference TRBV11-3 and TRBJ1-1 provide the parts outside the CDR3, is EAGVVQSPRYKIIEKKQPVAFWCNPISGHNTLYWYLQNLGQGPELLIRYENEEAVDDSQLPKDRFSAERLKGVDSTLKIQPAELGDSAVYLCASSQGGENTEAFFGQGTRLTVV.

This clonotype ranks as medium-sized. The chain carries TRBV6-6 and TRBJ2-3, with TRBD2 identical over 8 bases. V shed 10 bases and J 1 base; nucleotides not matched to a gene: 13. There are 16 residues in the CDR3. Germline CDR1 reads MNHNY; CDR2 reads SVGAGI (reference sequence). This CDR3 is CATLKSGRVGTDTQYF. The CDR3 DNA follows: TGTGCCACCTTGAAAAGCGGGAGAGTCGGCACAGATACGCAGTATTTT.

This clonotype was observed many times. V gene TRBV24-1 combines with J gene TRBJ2-3; D unclear. The V and J ends lost 9 bases and 3 bases respectively, with 6 bases between them. CDR1 is KGHDR, CDR2 SFDVKD, per germline. The length of the CDR3 is 11 residues. CDR3 loop: CATSQTDTQYF. CDR3 bases: TGTGCCACCTCCCAGACAGATACGCAGTATTTT.

The chain joins TRBV10-3 to TRBJ1-4, with D tentatively TRBD1 (5 bases). CDR3 length equals 14 residues. Trimming pared 3 bases from V and 6 bases from J, leaving 11 bases between. Germline lookup yields CDR1 ENHRY and CDR2 SYGVKD. CDR3 nucleotides: TGTGCCATCAGTGACGGGGGGAGGGATGAAAAACTGTTTTTT. Translation gives CAISDGGRDEKLFF.

Sample share makes this clonotype medium-sized. This rearrangement joins TRBV18 to TRBJ2-5, with 8 nucleotides matching TRBD1. Germline values: CDR1 KGHSH, CDR2 LQKENI. V lost 6 bases and J lost 3; bases outside the gene matches: 3. This CDR3 comprises 13 residues. DNA for the CDR3: TGTGCCAGCTCGCCGACAGGGGAAGAGACCCAGTACTTC. Translating it yields CASSPTGEETQYF.

In its sample, this clonotype is medium-sized. The gene calls are TRBV5-6 and TRBJ1-1, with D possibly TRBD1 on 5 matching bases. Germline CDR1 and CDR2: SGHDT and YYEEEE. Trimming shortened V by 2 bases and J by 0 bases, and 17 bases separated the two germline ends. CDR3 length equals 17 residues. For the CDR3, the DNA is TGTGCCAGCAGCTTCGACGAAGGGGTCGCATTGAACACTGAAGCTTTCTTT. It encodes CASSFDEGVALNTEAFF.

By sample fraction, this clonotype is medium-sized (0.01 to 0.1%). This chain connects TRBV4-2 to TRBJ1-1, with D unresolved. The CDR3 has 16 amino acids. The germline V gene has CDR1 LGHNA and CDR2 YNFKEQ. Trimming cost V 0 bases and J 1 base, with 12 bases left between them. Here the CDR3 DNA reads TGTGCCAGCAGCCAAGAGGCAGGCGCAGCGAACACTGAAGCTTTCTTT. Its translation is CASSQEAGAANTEAFF.

Many counts were recorded for this clonotype. The rearrangement links TRBV20-1 to TRBJ1-5, with 11 bases matching TRBD1. The CDR3 contains 15 residues. Germline trimming cut 1 base from V and 6 bases from J; bases unmatched to any gene: 5. Germline V gives CDR1 DFQATT, CDR2 SNEGSKA (reference sequence). Here the CDR3 DNA reads TGCAGTGCTAGAGCGGGGACAGGGGGGAGTCAGCCCCAGCATTTT. It encodes CSARAGTGGSQPQHF.

This clonotype was seen many times. The V gene is TRBV7-3, the J gene TRBJ2-2; D possibly corresponds to TRBD2 (6 bases). Germline V gene data show CDR1 as SGHTA and CDR2 as FQGTGA. The CDR3 covers 14 residues. V was cut by 5 bases and J by 5 bases, with 12 bases left in between. The CDR3 DNA sequence: TGTGCCAGCAGCACGGGACTTTTTACCGGGGAGCTGTTTTTT. As protein: CASSTGLFTGELFF.

By sample share, this clonotype is medium-sized. The chain joins TRBV7-9 to TRBJ1-1; tentative D call: TRBD1 (5 bases). Germline-derived CDR1 and CDR2 are SEHNR and FQNEAQ (reference sequence). The CDR3 totals 14 residues. V was trimmed by 8 bases and J by 4 bases, leaving 17 bases between them. Here the CDR3 reads CASGKRGRGTEAFF. In DNA, the CDR3 is TGTGCCAGCGGTAAGAGGGGTCGAGGCACTGAAGCTTTCTTT. Using reference TRBV7-9 and TRBJ1-1 for the parts outside the CDR3, the full variable domain is DTGVSQNPRHKITKRGQNVTFRCDPISEHNRLYWYRQTLGQGPEFLTYFQNEAQLEKSRLLSDRFSAERPKGSFSTLEIQRTEQGDSAMYLCASGKRGRGTEAFFGQGTRLTVV.

Only a few counts were recorded for this clonotype. The chain carries TRBV6-1 and TRBJ1-1; D call uncertain. V was clipped by 3 bases and J by 1 base, with 6 bases between them. The CDR3 is 13 residues long. CDR1 is MNHNS, CDR2 SASEGT, per germline. The CDR3 nucleotides read TGTGCCAGCAGTGATATCTGGAACACTGAAGCTTTCTTT. It specifies CASSDIWNTEAFF.

This clonotype is large (0.1 to 1%) by share. V usage is TRBV12-3 or TRBV12-4 and J usage is TRBJ1-2, with 8 bases matching TRBD1. J was trimmed by 8 bases and V by 8 bases; bases with no gene match: 4. CDR3 length equals 11 residues. The CDR3 region is CASGAGGGYTF. The CDR3 nucleotides are TGTGCCAGCGGGGCAGGGGGCGGCTACACCTTC.

This clonotype was seen many times. The V gene is TRBV10-3, the J gene TRBJ2-1, with 8 nucleotides matching TRBD2. From germline, CDR1 is ENHRY and CDR2 SYGVKD. Trimming took 3 bases from V and 8 from J; bases not matched to a gene: 6. CDR3 length: 14 amino acids. For the CDR3, the DNA is TGTGCCATCAGTGATTTAGCGGGACTGGATGAGCAGTTCTTC. It encodes CAISDLAGLDEQFF.

This clonotype was counted at least ten times. The CDR3 nucleotides read TGTGCCAGCAGCTCTTGGACAGAGGGAGATACGCAGTATTTT. Its translation is CASSSWTEGDTQYF. J is TRBJ2-3 and V is TRBV11-2; the D gene is possibly TRBD1 (6 bases). V shed 4 bases and J shed 5 bases, with 13 bases lying between them. From germline, CDR1 is SGHAT and CDR2 FQNNGV. The CDR3 consists of 14 residues.

The table lists this clonotype with a few counts. The chain carries TRBV20-1 and TRBJ2-3; D may be TRBD2 (5 bases). Germline V gene data show CDR1 as DFQATT and CDR2 as SNEGSKA (reference sequence). The CDR3 has 15 amino acids. The V end lost 6 bases, the J end lost 2 bases, and 18 bases lay between the germline ends. Here the CDR3 DNA reads TGCAGTGCGGGCGGACTTAACTCGTACACAGATACGCAGTATTTT. The encoded protein is CSAGGLNSYTDTQYF.

This clonotype showed up many times. J is TRBJ2-7 and V is TRBV7-9; D may be TRBD2 (6 bases). The CDR3 spans 15 residues. The germline V and J ends were trimmed by 2 bases and 6 bases, with 17 bases remaining between them. Germline V gene data show CDR1 as SEHNR and CDR2 as FQNEAQ (reference sequence). The CDR3 loop reads CASSLYRGRSCEQYF. CDR3 DNA sequence: TGTGCCAGCAGCTTATACCGGGGGAGAAGCTGCGAGCAGTACTTC.

This clonotype qualifies as medium-sized (0.01 to 0.1%). The chain is built from TRBV6-2 or TRBV6-3 and TRBJ2-7; D not certain. There are 14 residues in the CDR3. V gave up 5 bases and J gave up 2 bases, with 13 bases separating them. CDR1 and CDR2 (germline): MNHEY, SVGEGT. CDR3 bases: TGTGCCAGCAGTCCAGCCGGGCTTGCCTACGAGCAGTACTTC. Amino acid sequence: CASSPAGLAYEQYF.

This clonotype occurred many times. Being one base from a much bigger clone, this may be a read error. This sequence joins TRBV14 and TRBJ1-2; D is undetermined. CDR3 length: 16 residues. The germline V gene has CDR1 SGHDN and CDR2 FVKESK. The CDR3 region is CASSQLKNQDYYGYNF. The CDR3 nucleotides read TGTGCCAGCAGCCAATTGAAGAACCAAGACTACTATGGCTACAACTTC.

This clonotype was detected many times. The rearrangement links TRBV11-2 to TRBJ2-7, with D hard to call. The CDR3 totals 17 residues. Per the germline V gene, CDR1 is SGHAT and CDR2 is FQNNGV. The V and J ends lost 4 bases and 3 bases respectively, with 22 bases between them. The CDR3, as DNA: TGTGCCAGCAGCTCAACCGGTCCGGACGGACGCGACTACGAGCAGTACTTC. This translates into CASSSTGPDGRDYEQYF. Using reference TRBV11-2 and TRBJ2-7 for the parts outside the CDR3, the full variable domain is EAGVAQSPRYKIIEKRQSVAFWCNPISGHATLYWYQQILGQGPKLLIQFQNNGVVDDSQLPKDRFSAERLKGVDSTLKIQPAKLEDSAVYLCASSSTGPDGRDYEQYFGPGTRLTVT.

This chain links TRBV2 with TRBJ1-2; 9 nucleotides match TRBD1. CDR1 and CDR2 (germline): SNHLY, FYNNEI. Losses at the gene ends were 10 bases for V and 3 bases for J; bases not matched to a gene: 18. The CDR3 runs 17 residues. CDR3 nucleotides: TGTGCCATCCGAGCAGGGAACAACAGGGGGCCGGACTATGGCTACACCTTC. This codes for CAIRAGNNRGPDYGYTF.

This clonotype is deemed medium-sized. The rearrangement links TRBV6-5 to TRBJ2-5; possibly TRBD2 for D (6 bases). CDR1 is MNHEY, CDR2 SVGAGI, per germline. Trimming cost V 6 bases and J 3 bases, with 17 bases left between them. CDR3 length: 15 residues. The CDR3 here is CASSVTSGVEETQYF. In DNA, the CDR3 is TGTGCCAGCAGCGTCACATCGGGAGTTGAAGAGACCCAGTACTTC.

This chain uses TRBV10-3 with TRBJ1-1; D perhaps matches TRBD1 (5 bases). Trimming pared 4 bases from V and 2 bases from J, leaving 17 bases between. This CDR3 comprises 16 residues. Germline values: CDR1 ENHRY, CDR2 SYGVKD. CDR3 in amino acids: CAISAGSLRDNTEAFF. The CDR3 region has the DNA TGTGCCATCAGTGCAGGATCCCTTAGGGACAACACTGAAGCTTTCTTT.

This clonotype is termed medium-sized. The V call is TRBV5-4, the J call TRBJ1-1, with D maybe TRBD1 (5 bases). There are 15 residues in the CDR3. Germline V gene sequence: CDR1 SGHNT, CDR2 YYREEE (reference sequence). V lost 5 bases to trimming and J lost 1 base, with 15 bases between them. Here the CDR3 reads CASSSAGTANTEAFF. In DNA, the CDR3 is TGTGCCAGCAGTTCCGCCGGGACGGCGAACACTGAAGCTTTCTTT.

This clonotype was counted many times. The chain carries TRBV20-1 and TRBJ1-2; D is uncertain. The CDR3 is 15 amino acids. CDR1 and CDR2 from the germline V gene are DFQATT and SNEGSKA (reference sequence). The V end was cut by 5 bases, the J end by 1 base, with 17 bases between. The CDR3 DNA follows: TGCAGTGCTGACCTCCCAGTGACGGATAACTATGGCTACACCTTC. This sequence encodes CSADLPVTDNYGYTF.

By share, this clonotype ranks as medium-sized. The V gene is TRBV6-1, the J gene TRBJ2-3; D gene unclear. Per germline, CDR1 MNHNS and CDR2 SASEGT. V was clipped by 6 bases and J by 5 bases, with 12 bases between them. This CDR3 spans 13 amino acids. For the CDR3, the DNA is TGTGCCAGCAGCGAGAATAAAGGAGATACGCAGTATTTT. Translated, it gives CASSENKGDTQYF.

By share, this clonotype counts as medium-sized (0.01 to 0.1%). The chain recombines TRBV20-1 with TRBJ1-2; D unresolved. The CDR3 sequence is 11 residues long. CDR1 DFQATT and CDR2 SNEGSKA come from the germline V gene (reference sequence). The V and J ends lost 0 bases and 6 bases respectively, with 5 bases between them. In DNA, the CDR3 is TGCAGTGCTAGAGATCGCCATGGCTACACCTTC. Encoded protein: CSARDRHGYTF.

In its sample, this clonotype is medium-sized. CDR3 in DNA: TGTGCCAGCAGTCCTAGCGGGAGGGCCGATGAGCAGTTCTTC. As protein: CASSPSGRADEQFF. V and J are TRBV12-3 or TRBV12-4 and TRBJ2-1; 12 bases agree with TRBD2. The CDR3 is 14 residues long. With V trimmed by 5 bases and J by 8 bases, 4 bases remained unmatched.

Sample share makes this clonotype medium-sized. The J gene is TRBJ1-1, the V gene TRBV7-3; 8 bases align to TRBD1. Germline CDR1 SGHTA, CDR2 FQGTGA. This CDR3 region has 14 residues. The ends lost 4 bases at V and 4 bases at J; junction bases unmatched: 5. CDR3 sequence (DNA): TGTGCCAGCAGCTCTGGGACAGGAATCACTGAAGCTTTCTTT. Residues: CASSSGTGITEAFF.